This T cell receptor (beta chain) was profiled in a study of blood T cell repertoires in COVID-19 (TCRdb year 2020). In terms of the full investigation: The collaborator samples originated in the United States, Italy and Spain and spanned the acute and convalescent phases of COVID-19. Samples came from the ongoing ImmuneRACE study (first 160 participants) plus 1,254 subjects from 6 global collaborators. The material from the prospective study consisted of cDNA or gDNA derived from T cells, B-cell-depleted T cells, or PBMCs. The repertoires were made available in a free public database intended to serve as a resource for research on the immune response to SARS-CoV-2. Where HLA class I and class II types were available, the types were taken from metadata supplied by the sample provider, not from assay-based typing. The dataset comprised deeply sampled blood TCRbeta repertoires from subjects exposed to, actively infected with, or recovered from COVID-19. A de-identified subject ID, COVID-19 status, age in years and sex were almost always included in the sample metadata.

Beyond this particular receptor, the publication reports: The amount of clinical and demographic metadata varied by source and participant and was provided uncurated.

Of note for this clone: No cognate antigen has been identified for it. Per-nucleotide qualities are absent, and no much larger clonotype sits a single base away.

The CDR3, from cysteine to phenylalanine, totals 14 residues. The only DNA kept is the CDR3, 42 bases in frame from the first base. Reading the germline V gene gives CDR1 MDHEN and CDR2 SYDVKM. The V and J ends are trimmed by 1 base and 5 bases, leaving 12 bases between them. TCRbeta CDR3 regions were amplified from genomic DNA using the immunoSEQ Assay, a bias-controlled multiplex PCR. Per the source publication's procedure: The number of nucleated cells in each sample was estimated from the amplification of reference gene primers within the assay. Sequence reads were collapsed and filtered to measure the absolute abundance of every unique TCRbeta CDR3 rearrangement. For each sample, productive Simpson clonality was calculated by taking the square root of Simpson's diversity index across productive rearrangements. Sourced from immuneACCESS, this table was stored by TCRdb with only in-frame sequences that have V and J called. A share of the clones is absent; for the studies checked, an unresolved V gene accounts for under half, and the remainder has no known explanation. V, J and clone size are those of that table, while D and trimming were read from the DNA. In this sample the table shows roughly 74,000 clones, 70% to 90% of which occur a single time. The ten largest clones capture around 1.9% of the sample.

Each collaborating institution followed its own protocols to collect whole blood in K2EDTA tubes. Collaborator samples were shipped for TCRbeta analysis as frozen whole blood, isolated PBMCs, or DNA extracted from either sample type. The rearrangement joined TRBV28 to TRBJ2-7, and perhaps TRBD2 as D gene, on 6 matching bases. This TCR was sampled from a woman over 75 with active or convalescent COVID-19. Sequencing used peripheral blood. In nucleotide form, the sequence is TGTGCCAGCAGTTTATTGACTAGAAGGCACGAGCAGTACTTC. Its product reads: CASSLLTRRHEQYF.